Following are 21 T cell receptor beta chains from one sample sequenced in a study of blood T cell repertoires in COVID-19. Profiled with immunoSEQ multiplex PCR; TCRdb holds only in-frame clones, not every one. The repertoire holds 200,000 to 250,000 clones, with 80% to 85% as singletons. The sample taken for sequencing was peripheral blood. The source is an elderly woman with active or convalescent COVID-19.

This chain links TRBV2 with TRBJ2-7, with D tentatively TRBD2 (6 bases). CDR1 is SNHLY, CDR2 FYNNEI, per germline. This CDR3 has 14 residues. V was pared by 2 bases and J by 0 bases, with 8 bases between. In DNA, the CDR3 is TGTGCCAGCAGTGAACGGGAGAGCTCCTACGAGCAGTACTTC. It translates to CASSERESSYEQYF. The full variable domain, completed using reference TRBV2 and TRBJ2-7, is EPEVTQTPSHQVTQMGQEVILRCVPISNHLYFYWYRQILGQKVEFLVSFYNNEISEKSEIFDDQFSVERPDGSNFTLKIRSTKLEDSAMYFCASSERESSYEQYFGPGTRLTVT.

V usage is TRBV12-5 and J usage is TRBJ2-1, with TRBD2 matching over 11 bases. Unmatched junction bases numbered 6, after V lost 0 bases and J lost 8 bases. Germline V gene lookup returns CDR1 LGHNT and CDR2 FRNRAP. The CDR3 is 16 amino acids. CDR3 DNA: TGTGCTAGTGGTTTGGTACTTACTAGCGGGAGCTATGAGCAGTTCTTC. Amino acids: CASGLVLTSGSYEQFF. Full variable domain (missing parts from reference TRBV12-5 and TRBJ2-1): DARVTQTPRHKVTEMGQEVTMRCQPILGHNTVFWYRQTMMQGLELLAYFRNRAPLDDSGMPKDRFSAEMPDATLATLKIQPSEPRDSAVYFCASGLVLTSGSYEQFFGPGTRLTVL.

DNA for the CDR3: TGTGCCAGCAGCCCCGACATAACCTACGAGCAGTACTTC. Protein product: CASSPDITYEQYF. V gene TRBV11-2 combines with J gene TRBJ2-7, with D unclear. The germline gives CDR1 SGHAT, CDR2 FQNNGV. The CDR3 is 13 residues long. Trimming pared 5 bases from V and 2 bases from J, leaving 10 bases between.

This sequence joins TRBV5-1 and TRBJ2-2, with TRBD1 identical over 8 bases. The CDR3 is 14 amino acids. Germline trimming cut 0 bases from V and 13 bases from J; bases unmatched to any gene: 8. Germline-derived CDR1 and CDR2 are SGHRS and YFSETQ. CDR3 DNA: TGCGCCAGCAGCTTGGTCGCAGGGGGCCCCGCGCTGTTTTTT. It yields the protein CASSLVAGGPALFF.

The rearrangement joins TRBV9 to TRBJ2-2; weak D call: TRBD2 (5 bases). CDR1 is SGDLS and CDR2 is YYNGEE in the germline V gene. The CDR3 sequence is 17 residues long. With 0 bases removed from V and 0 bases from J, the gap between germline ends came to 12 bases. The DNA for the CDR3 is TGTGCCAGCAGCGTAGGAAGTAGCGCCGCGAACACCGGGGAGCTGTTTTTT. Encoded protein: CASSVGSSAANTGELFF.

J is TRBJ2-3 and V is TRBV30; possible D gene TRBD2, 5 bases. Germline CDR1 reads GTSNPN; CDR2 reads SVGIG (reference sequence). V lost 1 base and J 2 bases, leaving 16 bases between the germline ends. This CDR3 comprises 16 residues. DNA for the CDR3: TGTGCCTGGAGTGCCCGAGGAGCGGTTCTCACAGATACGCAGTATTTT. Amino acids: CAWSARGAVLTDTQYF.

CDR3: CAWSVRRQSYGYTF. The DNA of the CDR3 is TGTGCCTGGAGTGTACGGAGGCAGTCCTATGGCTACACCTTC. The genes are TRBV30 and TRBJ1-2; no definite D call. Trimming took off 0 bases at V and 4 bases at J, with 12 bases between the two ends. The CDR3 loop spans 14 amino acids. The germline V gene encodes CDR1 GTSNPN and CDR2 SVGIG (reference sequence).

This clone showed up just once. The chain has TRBV7-9 and TRBJ2-1; TRBD1 matches 10 bases. Germline trimming cut 1 base from V and 5 bases from J; bases unmatched to any gene: 5. Germline values: CDR1 SEHNR, CDR2 FQNEAQ (reference sequence). The CDR3 consists of 16 residues. The CDR3 region is CASSLVRDRGHNEQFF. DNA of the CDR3: TGTGCCAGCAGCTTAGTAAGGGACAGGGGTCACAATGAGCAGTTCTTC.

This chain joins TRBV5-1 and TRBJ2-3, with 7 bases aligning to TRBD1. The length of the CDR3 is 15 residues. V trimming: 1 base; J trimming: 2 bases; junction bases outside the gene matches: 4. Germline V gene data show CDR1 as SGHRS and CDR2 as YFSETQ. CDR3 sequence (DNA): TGCGCCAGCAGCTTGACAGGGGTTAACACAGATACGCAGTATTTT. Protein product: CASSLTGVNTDTQYF.

The rearrangement links TRBV25-1 to TRBJ1-6; the match to TRBD1 covers 7 bases. Germline loops: CDR1 MGHDK, CDR2 SYGVNS. The CDR3 is made up of 14 amino acids. V lost 1 base to trimming and J lost 13 bases; unmatched junction nucleotides: 7. Written as DNA, the CDR3 is TGTGCCAGCAGTGAATCGGGACAGCCCCGTCCCCTCCACTTT. This gives the protein CASSESGQPRPLHF.

This clone occurred once. The junction differs from germline at one of its ends, possibly a read error. The rearrangement joins TRBV5-1 to TRBJ2-5; 16 nucleotides match TRBD2. The germline V gene has CDR1 SGHRS and CDR2 YFSETQ. The CDR3 runs to 15 residues. Here the CDR3 reads CASSSSTGTSGGDNF. CDR3 in DNA: TGCGCCAGCAGCTCCAGCACCGGGACTAGCGGGGGGGACAACTTC.

The CDR3 DNA follows: TGTGCCAGCAGTTTACGGACAGGGGTGACGTACGAGCAGTACTTC. It translates to CASSLRTGVTYEQYF. J is TRBJ2-7 and V is TRBV28, with 9 bases lining up with TRBD1. With V trimmed by 2 bases and J by 4 bases, 6 bases remained unmatched. Germline V CDR1 and CDR2: MDHEN, SYDVKM. CDR3 length equals 15 residues.

The V gene is TRBV7-2, the J gene TRBJ1-1; maybe TRBD1 (5 bases). CDR1 and CDR2 (germline): SGHTA, FQGNSA. The CDR3 is made up of 13 amino acids. V was trimmed by 4 bases and J by 5 bases, leaving 11 bases between them. This CDR3 reads CASSWRGSTEAFF. CDR3 nucleotide sequence: TGTGCCAGCAGCTGGAGGGGATCAACTGAAGCTTTCTTT.

The sample holds a few counts of this clone. V and J are TRBV15 and TRBJ1-2, with 11 bases identical to TRBD1. Unmatched junction bases numbered 10, after V lost 5 bases and J lost 2 bases. Germline assignment: CDR1 LNHNV and CDR2 YYDKDF (reference sequence). This CDR3 spans 17 amino acids. The CDR3 sequence is CATSPRAGQGANYGYTF. The CDR3 nucleotides are TGTGCCACCAGCCCCCGTGCAGGACAGGGGGCGAACTATGGCTACACCTTC.

The chain couples TRBV5-5 to TRBJ1-2, with a tentative D call TRBD1 (5 bases). Trimming took 0 bases from V and 8 from J, leaving 14 bases between them. The CDR3 is 14 amino acids. Germline-derived CDR1 and CDR2 are SGHKS and YYEKEE (reference sequence). The CDR3 protein is CASSLGGLGEGYTF. DNA of the CDR3: TGTGCCAGCAGCTTGGGGGGACTTGGAGAGGGCTACACCTTC.

The chain links TRBV4-2 to TRBJ1-5; D is unresolved. CDR1 and CDR2 from the germline V gene are LGHNA and YNFKEQ. The V end was cut by 2 bases, the J end by 5 bases, with 10 bases between. The CDR3 length is 14 residues. In DNA form, the CDR3 reads TGTGCCAGCAGCCAACAGGCGAGGGATCAGCCCCAGCATTTT. Translated: CASSQQARDQPQHF.

This chain uses TRBV7-9 with TRBJ1-5, with 7 positions matching TRBD1. V shed 5 bases and J 7 bases; nucleotides not matched to a gene: 5. The germline CDR1 and CDR2 sequences are SEHNR and FQNEAQ (reference sequence). This CDR3 has 13 residues. CDR3 nucleotides: TGTGCCAGCAGCCGGGACAGCACCCAGCCCCAGCATTTT. It codes for CASSRDSTQPQHF.

The V and J genes are TRBV19 and TRBJ1-5; no clear D gene. V was cut by 2 bases and J by 0 bases, with 8 bases left in between. The CDR3 sequence is 15 residues long. Germline V gives CDR1 LNHDA, CDR2 SQIVND (reference sequence). Here the CDR3 DNA reads TGTGCCAGTAGTATATCACAGTATAGCAATCAGCCCCAGCATTTT. Protein: CASSISQYSNQPQHF.

The chain has TRBV27 and TRBJ1-5, with 10 bases identical to TRBD1. The CDR3 extends over 14 amino acids. The junction had 3 bases not matched to a gene; V was cut back by 4 bases and J by 6 bases. The germline gives CDR1 MNHEY, CDR2 SMNVEV (reference sequence). CDR3 amino acids: CASSYGQGVQPQHF. The CDR3 nucleotides are TGTGCCAGCAGTTACGGACAGGGGGTTCAGCCCCAGCATTTT.

In nucleotides, the CDR3 is TGCGCCAGCAGGTCGACAGCGTCCTACGAGCAGTACTTC. This sequence encodes CASRSTASYEQYF. The chain couples TRBV5-1 to TRBJ2-7; D is perhaps TRBD1 (5 bases). Germline values: CDR1 SGHRS, CDR2 YFSETQ. V was shortened by 5 bases and J by 1 base, with 10 bases between the two germline ends. The CDR3 loop spans 13 amino acids.

The rearrangement uses TRBV5-1 and TRBJ1-1; TRBD1 matches at 11 bases. CDR1 is SGHRS and CDR2 is YFSETQ in the germline V gene. The CDR3 extends over 15 amino acids. Losses at the gene ends were 8 bases for V and 0 bases for J; bases not matched to a gene: 6. The CDR3 reads CASSGTGGMNTEAFF. DNA of the CDR3: TGCGCCAGTTCCGGGACAGGGGGGATGAACACTGAAGCTTTCTTT.